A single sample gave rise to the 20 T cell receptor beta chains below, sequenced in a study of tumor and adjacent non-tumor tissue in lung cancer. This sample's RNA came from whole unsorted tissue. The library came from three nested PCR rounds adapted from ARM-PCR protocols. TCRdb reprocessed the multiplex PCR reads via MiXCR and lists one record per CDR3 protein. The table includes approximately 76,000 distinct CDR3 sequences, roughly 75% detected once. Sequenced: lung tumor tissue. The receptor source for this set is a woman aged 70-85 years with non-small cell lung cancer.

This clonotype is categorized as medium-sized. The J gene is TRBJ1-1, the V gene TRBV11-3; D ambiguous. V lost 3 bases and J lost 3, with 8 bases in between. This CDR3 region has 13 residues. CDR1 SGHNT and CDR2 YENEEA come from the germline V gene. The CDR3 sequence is CASSFSHDTEAFF. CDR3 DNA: TGTGCCAGCAGCTTTTCACACGACACTGAAGCTTTCTTT.

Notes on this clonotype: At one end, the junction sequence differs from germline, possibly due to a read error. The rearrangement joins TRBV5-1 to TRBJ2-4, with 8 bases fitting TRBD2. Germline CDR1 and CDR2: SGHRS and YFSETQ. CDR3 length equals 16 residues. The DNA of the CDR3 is TGCGCCAGCAGCAACGGGAGGGCCGGCTCCAAAAACATTCATTACTTC. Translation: CASSNGRAGSKNIHYF.

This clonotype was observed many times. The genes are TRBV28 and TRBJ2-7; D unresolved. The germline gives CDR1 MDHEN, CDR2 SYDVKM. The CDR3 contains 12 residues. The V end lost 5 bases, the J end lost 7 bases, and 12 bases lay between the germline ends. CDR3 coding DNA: TGTGCCAGCAGTCACGACCTAGTAGAGCAGTACTTC. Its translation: CASSHDLVEQYF.

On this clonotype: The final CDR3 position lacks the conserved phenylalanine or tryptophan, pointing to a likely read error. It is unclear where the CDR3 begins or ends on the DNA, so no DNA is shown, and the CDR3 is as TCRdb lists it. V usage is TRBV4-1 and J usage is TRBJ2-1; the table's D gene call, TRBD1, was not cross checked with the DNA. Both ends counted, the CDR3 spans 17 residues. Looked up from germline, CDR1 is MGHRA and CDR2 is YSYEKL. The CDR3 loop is CASSLPLTGEPYNEQLI.

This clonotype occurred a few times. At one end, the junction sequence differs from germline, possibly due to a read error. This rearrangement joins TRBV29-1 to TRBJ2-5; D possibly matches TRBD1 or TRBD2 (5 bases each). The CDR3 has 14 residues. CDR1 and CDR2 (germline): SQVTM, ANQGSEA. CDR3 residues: CSVGPAGCFGTQYF. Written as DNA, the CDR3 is TGTAGCGTTGGGCCGGCAGGGTGTTTCGGGACCCAGTACTTC. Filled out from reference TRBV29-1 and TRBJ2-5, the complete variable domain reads SAVISQKPSRDICQRGTSLTIQCQVDSQVTMMFWYRQQPGQSLTLIATANQGSEATYESGFVIDKFPISRPNLTFSTLTVSNMSPEDSSIYLCSVGPAGCFGTQYFGPGTRLLVL.

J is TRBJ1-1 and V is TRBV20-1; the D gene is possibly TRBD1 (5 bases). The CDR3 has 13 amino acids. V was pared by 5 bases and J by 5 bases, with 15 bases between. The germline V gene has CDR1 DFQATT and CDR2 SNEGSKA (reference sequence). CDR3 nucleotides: TGCAGTGCTCCTAGGACGGGGCGAACTGAAGCTTTCTTT. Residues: CSAPRTGRTEAFF.

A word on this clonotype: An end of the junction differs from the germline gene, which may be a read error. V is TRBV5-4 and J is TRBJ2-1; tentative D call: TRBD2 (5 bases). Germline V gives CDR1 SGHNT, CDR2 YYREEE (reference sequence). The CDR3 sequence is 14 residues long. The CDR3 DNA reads TGTGCCAGCACCTTGGCCGGGGAATACAGTGAGCAGTTCTTC. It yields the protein CASTLAGEYSEQFF.

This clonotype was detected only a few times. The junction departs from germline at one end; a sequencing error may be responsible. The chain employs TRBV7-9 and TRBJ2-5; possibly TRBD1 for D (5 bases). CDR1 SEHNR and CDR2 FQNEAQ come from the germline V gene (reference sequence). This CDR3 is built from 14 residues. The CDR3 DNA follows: TGTGCCAGCAGCTTAAGACAGCACCAAGAGACCCGGTACTTC. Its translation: CASSLRQHQETRYF.

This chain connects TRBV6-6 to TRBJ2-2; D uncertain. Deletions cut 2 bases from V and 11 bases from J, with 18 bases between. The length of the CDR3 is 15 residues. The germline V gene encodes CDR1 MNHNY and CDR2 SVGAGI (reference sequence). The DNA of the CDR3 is TGTGCCAGCAGTTACACGGGCCGGGTCACCTGCGAGCTGTTTTTT. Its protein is CASSYTGRVTCELFF.

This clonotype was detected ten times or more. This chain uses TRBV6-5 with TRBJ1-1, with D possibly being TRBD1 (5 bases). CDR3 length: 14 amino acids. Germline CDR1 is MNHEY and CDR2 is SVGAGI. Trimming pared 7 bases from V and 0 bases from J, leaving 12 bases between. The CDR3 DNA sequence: TGTGCCAGCACCCGGGGGGGTATGAACACTGAAGCTTTCTTT. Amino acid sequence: CASTRGGMNTEAFF.

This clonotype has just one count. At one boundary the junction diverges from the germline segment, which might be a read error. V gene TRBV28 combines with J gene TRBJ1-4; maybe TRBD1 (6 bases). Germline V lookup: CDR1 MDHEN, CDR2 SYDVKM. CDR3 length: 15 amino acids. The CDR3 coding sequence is TGTGGCAGCAGCCTTCTGACAGGATCAAAAGAAAAACTGTTTTTT. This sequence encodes CGSSLLTGSKEKLFF. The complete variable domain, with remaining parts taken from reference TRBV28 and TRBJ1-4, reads DVKVTQSSRYLVKRTGEKVFLECVQDMDHENMFWYRQDPGLGLRLIYFSYDVKMKEKGDIPEGYSVSREKKERFSLILESASTNQTSMYLCGSSLLTGSKEKLFFGSGTQLSVL.

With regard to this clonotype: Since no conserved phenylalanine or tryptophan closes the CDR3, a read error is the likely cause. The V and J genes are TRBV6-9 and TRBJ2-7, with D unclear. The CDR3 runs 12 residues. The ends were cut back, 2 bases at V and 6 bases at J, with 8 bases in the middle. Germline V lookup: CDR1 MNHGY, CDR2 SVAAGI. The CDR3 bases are TGTGCCAGCAGTTATATGGACGGCGAGCAGTACCTC. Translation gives CASSYMDGEQYL.

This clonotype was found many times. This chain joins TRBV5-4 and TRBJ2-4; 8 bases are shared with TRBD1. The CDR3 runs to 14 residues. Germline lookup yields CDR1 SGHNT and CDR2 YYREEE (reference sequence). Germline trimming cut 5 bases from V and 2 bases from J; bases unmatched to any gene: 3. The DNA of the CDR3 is TGTGCCAGCAGTCAGGGGGCCCCCAAAAACATTCAGTACTTC. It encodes CASSQGAPKNIQYF.

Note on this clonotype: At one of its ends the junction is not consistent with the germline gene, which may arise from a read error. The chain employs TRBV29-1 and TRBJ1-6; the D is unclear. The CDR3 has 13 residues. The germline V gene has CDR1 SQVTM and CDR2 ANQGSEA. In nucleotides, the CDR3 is TGCAGCGTTGGAGAGGAATTGGTTTCACCCCTCCGCTTT. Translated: CSVGEELVSPLRF.

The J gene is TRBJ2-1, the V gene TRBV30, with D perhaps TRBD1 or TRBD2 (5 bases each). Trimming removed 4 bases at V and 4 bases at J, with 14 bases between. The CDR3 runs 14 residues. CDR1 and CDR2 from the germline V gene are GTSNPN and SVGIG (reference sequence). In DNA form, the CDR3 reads TGTGCCTGGAACAGGACTGGGGATTACAATGAGCAGTTCTTC. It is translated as CAWNRTGDYNEQFF.

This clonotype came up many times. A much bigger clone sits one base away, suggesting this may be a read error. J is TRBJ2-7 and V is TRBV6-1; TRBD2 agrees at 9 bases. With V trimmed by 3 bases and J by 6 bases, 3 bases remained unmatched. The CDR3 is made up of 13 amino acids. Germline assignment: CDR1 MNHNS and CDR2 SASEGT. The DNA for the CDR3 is TGTGCCAGCAGTGAGGGACTAGCCTGCGAGCAGTACTTC. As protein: CASSEGLACEQYF.

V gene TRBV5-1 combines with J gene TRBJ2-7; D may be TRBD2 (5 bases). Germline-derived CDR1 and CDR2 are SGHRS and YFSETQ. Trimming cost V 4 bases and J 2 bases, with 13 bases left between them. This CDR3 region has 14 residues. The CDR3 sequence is CASSPRGVAYEQYF. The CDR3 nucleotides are TGCGCCAGCAGCCCCCGGGGAGTAGCCTACGAGCAGTACTTC.

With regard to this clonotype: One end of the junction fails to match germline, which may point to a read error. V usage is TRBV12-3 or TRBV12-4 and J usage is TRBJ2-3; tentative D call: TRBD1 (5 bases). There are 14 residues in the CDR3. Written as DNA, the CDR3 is TGTGCCACGACCTGGACATGGGCGACAGATATGCAGTATTTT. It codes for CATTWTWATDMQYF.

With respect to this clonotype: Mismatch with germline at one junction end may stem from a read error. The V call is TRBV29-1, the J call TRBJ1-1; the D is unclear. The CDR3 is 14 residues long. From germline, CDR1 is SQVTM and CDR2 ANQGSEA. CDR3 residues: CSVGIQIMITEAFF. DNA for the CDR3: TGCAGCGTTGGCATACAGATCATGATCACTGAGGCTTTCTTT.

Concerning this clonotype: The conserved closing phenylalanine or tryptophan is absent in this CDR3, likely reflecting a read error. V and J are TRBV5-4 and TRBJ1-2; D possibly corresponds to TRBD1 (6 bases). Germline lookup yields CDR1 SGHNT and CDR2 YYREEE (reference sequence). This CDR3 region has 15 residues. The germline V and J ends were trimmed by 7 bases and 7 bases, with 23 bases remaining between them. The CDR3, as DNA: TGTGCCAGCGGCTCGGGGGGGCCAGGGGTGGCTGGCTACACCCTC. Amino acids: CASGSGGPGVAGYTL.